A single sample is the source of the 24 T cell receptor beta chains below, sequenced in a study of blood T cell repertoires in COVID-19. TCRdb keeps only in-frame clones here, not all; method: immunoSEQ multiplex PCR. The sample contains about 260,000 clones, less than 85% of which appear only once. The sample taken for sequencing was peripheral blood. These receptor sequences come from a man in his fifties or sixties who had recovered from COVID-19.

The chain uses TRBV19 and TRBJ1-2, with 9 nucleotides matching TRBD1. V was clipped by 7 bases and J by 7 bases; unmatched bases: 7. The CDR3 covers 13 residues. The germline CDR1 and CDR2 sequences are LNHDA and SQIVND (reference sequence). The CDR3 reads CASTPGQGIGYTF. DNA for the CDR3: TGTGCCAGTACCCCGGGACAGGGAATTGGCTACACCTTC.

The V gene is TRBV6-5, the J gene TRBJ1-1, with D tentatively TRBD1 (6 bases). V lost 6 bases and J lost 9, with 20 bases in between. This CDR3 has 14 residues. The V gene's germline CDR1 is MNHEY and CDR2 SVGAGI. The CDR3 DNA follows: TGTGCCAGCAGCAACCATTGGGGGGGCAAAAAAGCTTTCTTT. Translated, it gives CASSNHWGGKKAFF.

The rearrangement links TRBV7-2 to TRBJ2-3; no firm D call. Trimming removed 2 bases at V and 6 bases at J, with 12 bases between. The CDR3 spans 14 residues. In germline, CDR1 is SGHTA, CDR2 FQGNSA. CDR3 protein: CASSLSVRGDTQYF. CDR3 coding DNA: TGTGCCAGCAGCTTATCGGTACGAGGCGATACGCAGTATTTT.

This chain connects TRBV24-1 to TRBJ2-7, with D maybe TRBD1 (5 bases). V shed 6 bases and J shed 5 bases, with 22 bases lying between them. CDR1 and CDR2 from the germline V gene are KGHDR and SFDVKD. There are 16 residues in the CDR3. The CDR3 DNA is TGTGCCACCAGTCAAAGACGCGGACAATGGTTCCACGAGCAGTACTTC. This sequence encodes CATSQRRGQWFHEQYF.

This chain links TRBV7-2 with TRBJ2-5; 9 nucleotides line up with TRBD2. CDR1 is SGHTA and CDR2 is FQGNSA in the germline V gene. The CDR3 is 17 amino acids. Trimming removed 2 bases from V and 5 bases from J; junction bases left unmatched: 12. CDR3 bases: TGTGCCAGCAGCTTACAGATTAGCGGGGGACCCGCGGAGACCCAGTACTTC. Its translation is CASSLQISGGPAETQYF.

CDR3 bases: TGTGCAAGTCGCTCCCCCGGGACTAGCGGGACAAAGTTCTCCTACGAGCAGTACTTC. This sequence encodes CASRSPGTSGTKFSYEQYF. This sequence joins TRBV12-2 and TRBJ2-7; TRBD2 reflects the table's D call only, with no check against the DNA. TRBV12-2 is given as a pseudogene. CDR3 length: 19 residues.

This clone was detected many times. V is TRBV9 and J is TRBJ1-3, with D possibly matching TRBD1 (5 bases). V was clipped by 3 bases and J by 0 bases, with 10 bases between them. The CDR3 has 15 residues. CDR1 is SGDLS, CDR2 YYNGEE, per germline. The CDR3 loop reads CASSAGLSSGNTIYF. CDR3 coding DNA: TGTGCCAGCAGCGCGGGACTGAGCTCTGGAAACACCATATATTTT.

A word on this clone: Other DNA sequences from this sample encode an identical CDR3 as well. The rearrangement uses TRBV5-1 and TRBJ1-2; the D gene is possibly TRBD1 (6 bases). This CDR3 contains 15 residues. V was pared by 0 bases and J by 2 bases, with 11 bases between. In germline, CDR1 is SGHRS, CDR2 YFSETQ. CDR3 amino acids: CASSLGGQSNYGYTF. As DNA, the CDR3 is TGCGCCAGCAGCTTGGGTGGACAGAGCAACTATGGCTACACCTTC.

The genes are TRBV28 and TRBJ2-4, with a weak D call TRBD1 (7 bases). V lost 4 bases, J lost 1 base, and 20 bases lay in between. From germline, CDR1 is MDHEN and CDR2 SYDVKM. The CDR3 loop spans 18 amino acids. Written as DNA, the CDR3 is TGTGCCAGCAGTTACCCTCCGCCGGGGGACAGTGCCAAAAACATTCAGTACTTC. This codes for CASSYPPPGDSAKNIQYF.

The CDR3 sequence is CASSPNRAEQYF. The CDR3 DNA is TGTGCCAGCTCCCCCAACAGGGCCGAGCAGTACTTC. The chain combines TRBV18 with TRBJ2-7, with D tentatively TRBD1 (6 bases). CDR3 length equals 12 residues. Trimming removed 6 bases from V and 6 bases from J, with 12 bases in between. The germline V gene encodes CDR1 KGHSH and CDR2 LQKENI. The full variable domain, with the rest looked up from reference TRBV18 and TRBJ2-7, is NAGVMQNPRHLVRRRGQEARLRCSPMKGHSHVYWYRQLPEEGLKFMVYLQKENIIDESGMPKERFSAEFPKEGPSILRIQQVVRGDSAAYFCASSPNRAEQYFGPGTRLTVT.

CDR3 amino acids: CASTPGGDGGGRPQHF. The CDR3 DNA reads as TGTGCCAGCACCCCGGGCGGGGATGGGGGCGGGAGGCCCCAGCATTTT. This sequence joins TRBV28 and TRBJ1-5; TRBD1 is a possible D gene (6 bases). The length of the CDR3 is 16 residues. The V end was cut by 7 bases, the J end by 9 bases, with 25 bases between. Germline V gene sequence: CDR1 MDHEN, CDR2 SYDVKM.

The chain combines TRBV29-1 with TRBJ2-5; 8 bases line up with TRBD2. Germline CDR1 SQVTM, CDR2 ANQGSEA. This CDR3 region has 16 residues. V lost 4 bases, J lost 5 bases, and 15 bases stayed unmatched. The CDR3 loop is CSVGSRGGRGMETQYF. Written as DNA, the CDR3 is TGCAGCGTTGGTTCCCGGGGGGGCAGGGGAATGGAGACCCAGTACTTC.

This clone appeared once. The rearrangement uses TRBV6-2 or TRBV6-3 and TRBJ1-4; unclear D gene. The CDR3 spans 17 residues. Germline CDR1 MNHEY, CDR2 SVGEGT. V gave up 4 bases and J gave up 1 base, with 16 bases separating them. This chain's CDR3 is CASSSPIPAGTNEKLFF. The CDR3 nucleotides are TGTGCCAGCAGTTCCCCGATCCCAGCGGGAACTAATGAAAAACTGTTTTTT.

The chain carries TRBV29-1 and TRBJ2-3; D possibly corresponds to TRBD1 (5 bases). CDR1 SQVTM and CDR2 ANQGSEA come from the germline V gene. This CDR3 region has 13 residues. V gave up 7 bases and J gave up 0 bases, with 11 bases separating them. CDR3 sequence reads: CSALRTSTDTQYF. DNA for the CDR3: TGCAGCGCCCTTCGGACAAGCACAGATACGCAGTATTTT.

This CDR3 is CASSAPSGRAREQFF. CDR3 bases: TGTGCCAGTAGTGCCCCCAGCGGGAGGGCCCGTGAGCAGTTCTTC. The chain joins TRBV19 to TRBJ2-1; 10 nucleotides agree with TRBD2. This CDR3 is 15 amino acids long. V lost 5 bases, J lost 9 bases, and 10 bases stayed unmatched. The V gene's germline CDR1 is LNHDA and CDR2 SQIVND (reference sequence).

The chain couples TRBV30 to TRBJ1-6; TRBD1 is a possible D gene (5 bases). The CDR3 length is 13 residues. V was pared by 7 bases and J by 6 bases, with 13 bases between. The germline CDR1 and CDR2 sequences are GTSNPN and SVGIG (reference sequence). CDR3 in DNA: TGTGCCTCCGAGGAGGGGATTAATTCACCCCTCCACTTT. Translating it yields CASEEGINSPLHF. The whole variable domain, filled in from reference TRBV30 and TRBJ1-6, reads SQTIHQWPATLVQPVGSPLSLECTVEGTSNPNLYWYRQAAGRGLQLLFYSVGIGQISSEVPQNLSASRPQDRQFILSSKKLLLSDSGFYLCASEEGINSPLHFGNGTRLTVT.

This chain links TRBV6-2 or TRBV6-3 with TRBJ2-1; 7 positions agree with TRBD2. The CDR3 length is 16 residues. Germline V lookup: CDR1 MNHEY, CDR2 SVGEGT. Losses at the gene ends were 0 bases for V and 3 bases for J; bases not matched to a gene: 5. The CDR3 region has the DNA TGTGCCAGCAGTTACTCGACGGGAGGATACTACAATGAGCAGTTCTTC. This translates into CASSYSTGGYYNEQFF.

For the CDR3, the DNA is TGTGCCAGTAGAAGCCCGGGACAGGGGGAAAAGAGGTCGCAGTATTTT. Protein product: CASRSPGQGEKRSQYF. This rearrangement joins TRBV19 to TRBJ2-3; 11 bases agree with TRBD1. V shed 6 bases, J shed 10 bases, and the junction held 15 bases outside the gene matches. The length of the CDR3 is 16 residues. CDR1 is LNHDA and CDR2 is SQIVND in the germline V gene (reference sequence).

The rearrangement joins TRBV28 to TRBJ1-2; 10 positions agree with TRBD1. Germline V gene sequence: CDR1 MDHEN, CDR2 SYDVKM. The CDR3 is made up of 16 amino acids. After removal of 5 bases from V and 8 bases from J, the junction contained 14 bases not matched to a gene. The CDR3 DNA reads as TGTGCCAGCAGTATACAGACAGGGGGCGCATTGGTCGGCTACACCTTC. Translation gives CASSIQTGGALVGYTF.

CDR3 nucleotide sequence: TGTGCCAGCAGCTATGGACAGAGAACCTCTGGAAACACCATATATTTT. It encodes CASSYGQRTSGNTIYF. The chain recombines TRBV11-2 with TRBJ1-3; tentative D call: TRBD1 (6 bases). Looked up from germline, CDR1 is SGHAT and CDR2 is FQNNGV. The CDR3 has 16 amino acids. V lost 4 bases, J lost 0 bases, and 13 bases lay in between.

The V call is TRBV2, the J call TRBJ1-1; TRBD1 aligns across 9 bases. Germline V gives CDR1 SNHLY, CDR2 FYNNEI. The CDR3 runs to 15 residues. The junction had 6 bases not matched to a gene; V was cut back by 6 bases and J by 1 base. The CDR3 DNA reads TGTGCCAGCAGGGACAGGGGTGTATCGAACACTGAAGCTTTCTTT. Its translation: CASRDRGVSNTEAFF.

This chain joins TRBV19 and TRBJ2-1; the D is unclear. This CDR3 is 16 amino acids long. V lost 0 bases and J lost 0, with 9 bases in between. Looked up from germline, CDR1 is LNHDA and CDR2 is SQIVND (reference sequence). The CDR3, as DNA: TGTGCCAGTAGTATAGATCGAGGCGGCTCCTACAATGAGCAGTTCTTC. Protein sequence: CASSIDRGGSYNEQFF.

The chain uses TRBV28 and TRBJ1-3; D is undetermined. The CDR3 has 14 residues. V lost 5 bases and J lost 0, with 8 bases in between. Germline values: CDR1 MDHEN, CDR2 SYDVKM. The CDR3 sequence: CASSERASGNTIYF. The CDR3 nucleotides are TGTGCCAGCAGTGAGAGGGCCTCTGGAAACACCATATATTTT.

This clone came up a few times. V usage is TRBV2 and J usage is TRBJ1-4, with D possibly TRBD1 on 5 matching bases. The CDR3 has 14 residues. Trimming removed 3 bases from V and 5 bases from J, with 10 bases in between. Per germline, CDR1 SNHLY and CDR2 FYNNEI. As DNA, the CDR3 is TGTGCCAGCAGTGATGTAGGGGTGAATGAAAAACTGTTTTTT. Amino acid sequence: CASSDVGVNEKLFF.